The 23 T cell receptor beta chains below all came from one sample that was sequenced in a study of cytomegalovirus exposure and HLA in healthy donors. This table comes from immunoSEQ multiplex PCR, and its TCRdb copy is limited to in-frame clones, with some not included. The profile shows roughly 250,000 clones, 86% of them singletons. The sequenced sample was PBMCs. The receptors come from a woman aged 25 to 39 in good health and CMV-seropositive.

This chain's CDR3 is CAWSAILFQGATSGANVLTF. CDR3 coding DNA: TGTGCCTGGAGCGCAATCTTATTTCAGGGGGCAACCTCTGGGGCCAACGTCCTGACTTTC. V is TRBV30 and J is TRBJ2-6, with 8 bases fitting TRBD1. There are 20 residues in the CDR3. J lost 0 bases, V lost 3 bases, and 16 bases had no gene match. The germline V gene has CDR1 GTSNPN and CDR2 SVGIG (reference sequence).

This sequence joins TRBV10-3 and TRBJ2-1, with D maybe TRBD1 (6 bases). CDR1 and CDR2 from the germline V gene are ENHRY and SYGVKD. The V end was cut by 0 bases, the J end by 6 bases, with 12 bases between. The CDR3 length is 15 residues. This CDR3 is CAISESFGQTNEQFF. CDR3 DNA: TGTGCCATCAGTGAGTCATTCGGACAGACCAATGAGCAGTTCTTC.

This clone was recorded many times. V is TRBV27 and J is TRBJ2-7; weak D call: TRBD2 (6 bases). Per germline, CDR1 MNHEY and CDR2 SMNVEV (reference sequence). The CDR3 is made up of 14 amino acids. V shed 2 bases and J shed 3 bases, with 11 bases lying between them. CDR3 nucleotide sequence: TGTGCCAGCAGTTTACGGGCGGAGGGCTACGAGCAGTACTTC. The encoded protein is CASSLRAEGYEQYF.

The chain uses TRBV5-1 and TRBJ2-1; no clear D gene. V was cut by 0 bases and J by 6 bases, with 13 bases left in between. This CDR3 is 15 amino acids long. Per germline, CDR1 SGHRS and CDR2 YFSETQ. CDR3 amino acids: CASSLARTMINEQFF. CDR3 nucleotides: TGCGCCAGCAGCTTGGCGCGAACTATGATCAATGAGCAGTTCTTC.

The chain employs TRBV28 and TRBJ1-4; 9 positions match TRBD1. From germline, CDR1 is MDHEN and CDR2 SYDVKM. The junction had 4 bases not matched to a gene; V was cut back by 1 base and J by 4 bases. The CDR3 runs to 16 residues. The chain's CDR3 is CASSLSTGGLNEKLFF. The CDR3, as DNA: TGTGCCAGCAGTTTATCGACAGGGGGACTTAATGAAAAACTGTTTTTT.

The V gene is TRBV9, the J gene TRBJ2-3; tentative D call: TRBD2 (5 bases). CDR1 SGDLS and CDR2 YYNGEE come from the germline V gene. The length of the CDR3 is 15 residues. V lost 4 bases and J lost 2, with 14 bases in between. The CDR3 region is CASSYQAASTDTQYF. CDR3 nucleotides: TGTGCCAGCAGCTATCAAGCGGCATCCACAGATACGCAGTATTTT.

The rearrangement joins TRBV7-8 to TRBJ1-3; 8 nucleotides line up with TRBD1. Germline V gives CDR1 SGHVS, CDR2 FQNEAQ. The CDR3 totals 17 residues. The V and J ends lost 5 bases and 0 bases, in that order; junction bases with no gene match: 9. In nucleotides, the CDR3 is TGTGCCAGCAGCACAGGGGGACAGGCGTTCTCTGGAAACACCATATATTTT. It yields the protein CASSTGGQAFSGNTIYF.

This sequence joins TRBV4-1 and TRBJ2-1, with a possible D match to TRBD2 (6 bases). Germline CDR1 is MGHRA and CDR2 is YSYEKL. V was clipped by 2 bases and J by 5 bases, with 13 bases between them. CDR3 length equals 15 residues. The CDR3 loop reads CASSQPRDSHNEQFF. The CDR3 bases are TGCGCCAGCAGCCAACCCCGGGACTCGCACAATGAGCAGTTCTTC.

The count of this clone is one. CDR3 protein: CASSHRDRINSNQPQHF. The CDR3 DNA is TGTGCCAGCAGTCACCGGGACAGGATTAACAGCAATCAGCCCCAGCATTTT. The chain links TRBV27 to TRBJ1-5, with TRBD1 identical over 8 bases. From germline, CDR1 is MNHEY and CDR2 SMNVEV (reference sequence). This CDR3 has 17 amino acids. J gave up 1 base and V 5 bases, and 10 bases lay outside the gene matches.

This chain uses TRBV5-1 with TRBJ1-2; TRBD1 matches 8 bases. The V gene's germline CDR1 is SGHRS and CDR2 YFSETQ. Germline trimming cut 4 bases from V and 2 bases from J; bases unmatched to any gene: 7. There are 15 residues in the CDR3. This chain's CDR3 is CASSLGTGFNYGYTF. The CDR3 region has the DNA TGCGCCAGCAGCCTTGGGACAGGATTCAACTATGGCTACACCTTC.

The J gene is TRBJ1-5, the V gene TRBV5-6; 9 positions match TRBD1. Trimming cost V 7 bases and J 0 bases; bases outside gene matches: 14. Germline lookup yields CDR1 SGHDT and CDR2 YYEEEE. The CDR3 consists of 18 residues. CDR3 sequence: CASDFVGTGKHSNQPQHF. CDR3 nucleotides: TGTGCCAGCGATTTTGTCGGGACAGGGAAACATAGCAATCAGCCCCAGCATTTT.

This clone has just a few counts. This chain links TRBV28 with TRBJ1-5; D may be TRBD1 (5 bases). Germline CDR1 reads MDHEN; CDR2 reads SYDVKM. The V gene lost 2 bases and the J gene lost 0 bases, with 14 bases spanning the gap. The length of the CDR3 is 17 residues. CDR3 DNA: TGTGCCAGCAGTTTACTCGCGGGGCCAAATAGCAATCAGCCCCAGCATTTT. Translating it yields CASSLLAGPNSNQPQHF.

The chain recombines TRBV12-5 with TRBJ1-5; 7 nucleotides agree with TRBD1. The V segment lost 1 base and the J segment 6 bases; nucleotides outside the gene matches: 9. CDR3 length equals 16 residues. Per the germline V gene, CDR1 is LGHNT and CDR2 is FRNRAP. CDR3 loop: CASGLGKEQGTQPQHF. For the CDR3, the DNA is TGTGCTAGTGGTTTGGGGAAGGAACAGGGGACTCAGCCCCAGCATTTT.

CDR3: CASSAGGNQPQHF. The CDR3 nucleotides are TGTGCCAGCTCGGCAGGGGGCAATCAGCCCCAGCATTTT. V and J are TRBV18 and TRBJ1-5; possibly TRBD1 for D (6 bases). V lost 6 bases and J lost 2, with 8 bases in between. The germline V gene has CDR1 KGHSH and CDR2 LQKENI. The CDR3 contains 13 residues.

V is TRBV5-1 and J is TRBJ2-1, with D maybe TRBD1 (6 bases). The CDR3 is made up of 14 amino acids. Trimming pared 3 bases from V and 6 bases from J, leaving 13 bases between. Germline loops: CDR1 SGHRS, CDR2 YFSETQ. This CDR3 reads CASSSSRDINEQFF. The CDR3 region has the DNA TGCGCCAGCAGCTCTTCCCGGGACATCAATGAGCAGTTCTTC. The full variable domain, completed using reference TRBV5-1 and TRBJ2-1, is KAGVTQTPRYLIKTRGQQVTLSCSPISGHRSVSWYQQTPGQGLQFLFEYFSETQRNKGNFPGRFSGRQFSNSRSEMNVSTLELGDSALYLCASSSSRDINEQFFGPGTRLTVL.

The CDR3 loop reads CASSGQDGNTIYF. CDR3 nucleotide sequence: TGCGCCAGCAGTGGACAGGACGGAAACACCATATATTTT. The chain carries TRBV10-1 and TRBJ1-3; weak D call: TRBD1 (6 bases). This CDR3 has 13 amino acids. V was shortened by 4 bases and J by 4 bases, with 8 bases between the two germline ends. Germline V gene sequence: CDR1 WNHNN, CDR2 SYGVQD (reference sequence).

The chain couples TRBV28 to TRBJ2-1; D is possibly TRBD2 (5 bases). Germline CDR1 reads MDHEN; CDR2 reads SYDVKM. The V end lost 6 bases, the J end lost 7 bases, and 7 bases lay between the germline ends. This CDR3 contains 11 residues. In DNA, the CDR3 is TGTGCCAGCAGCCGGGGAAATGAGCAGTTCTTC. Translated: CASSRGNEQFF. The complete variable domain, with remaining parts taken from reference TRBV28 and TRBJ2-1, reads DVKVTQSSRYLVKRTGEKVFLECVQDMDHENMFWYRQDPGLGLRLIYFSYDVKMKEKGDIPEGYSVSREKKERFSLILESASTNQTSMYLCASSRGNEQFFGPGTRLTVL.

V and J are TRBV18 and TRBJ2-1; 16 bases align to TRBD2. The CDR3 consists of 18 residues. V shed 2 bases, J shed 9 bases, and the junction held 10 bases outside the gene matches. CDR1 is KGHSH and CDR2 is LQKENI in the germline V gene. CDR3 residues: CASSPNGRGTSGRVEQFF. The CDR3 DNA reads as TGTGCCAGCTCACCAAACGGCCGAGGGACTAGCGGGAGGGTTGAGCAGTTCTTC.

This chain joins TRBV7-8 and TRBJ1-1; unclear D gene. Trimming removed 3 bases at V and 8 bases at J, with 16 bases between. The CDR3 is 14 residues long. Germline V gene lookup returns CDR1 SGHVS and CDR2 FQNEAQ. The CDR3 DNA is TGTGCCAGCAGCTTTGCGAGCTGGACTTCCGAAGCTTTCTTT. This codes for CASSFASWTSEAFF.

The chain is built from TRBV19 and TRBJ2-7; D possibly corresponds to TRBD1 (5 bases). CDR3 length equals 13 residues. The V end was cut by 5 bases, the J end by 3 bases, with 11 bases between. The germline gives CDR1 LNHDA, CDR2 SQIVND (reference sequence). The CDR3 coding sequence is TGTGCCAGTAGTGAACAGGCCAACTACGAGCAGTACTTC. This encodes CASSEQANYEQYF.

This sequence joins TRBV28 and TRBJ1-2; tentatively, D is TRBD1 (5 bases). V shed 3 bases and J shed 4 bases, with 15 bases lying between them. This CDR3 comprises 15 residues. Germline loops: CDR1 MDHEN, CDR2 SYDVKM. CDR3 residues: CASSFSAGLGYGYTF. CDR3 coding DNA: TGTGCCAGCAGTTTTAGCGCGGGGCTAGGCTATGGCTACACCTTC.

The chain recombines TRBV27 with TRBJ1-2; D may be TRBD1 (5 bases). V lost 8 bases to trimming and J lost 0 bases, with 16 bases between them. From germline, CDR1 is MNHEY and CDR2 SMNVEV (reference sequence). The CDR3 is made up of 15 amino acids. The CDR3 DNA reads as TGTGCCAGCGGGACGGGGGGTCCACCTAACTATGGCTACACCTTC. As protein: CASGTGGPPNYGYTF.

The chain links TRBV2 to TRBJ2-5; TRBD2 matches 16 bases. Germline V gene lookup returns CDR1 SNHLY and CDR2 FYNNEI. Losses at the gene ends were 6 bases for V and 0 bases for J; bases not matched to a gene: 16. This CDR3 contains 21 residues. As DNA, the CDR3 is TGTGCCAGCAGGGACCCTTTCCCGGGACTAGCGGGAGGGAACTACCAAGAGACCCAGTACTTC. Its protein product is CASRDPFPGLAGGNYQETQYF.